The 10 T cell receptor beta chains below were found in one sample sequenced in a study of tumor and adjacent non-tumor tissue in lung cancer. The library came from three nested PCR rounds adapted from ARM-PCR protocols. TCRdb processed the multiplex PCR reads anew with MiXCR; each CDR3 protein has one entry. The table lists 70,000 to 90,000 distinct CDR3 sequences, 60% to 80% of them singletons. RNA was extracted from bulk tissue without any cell sorting. Sequenced sample: lung tumor tissue. These receptors came from a woman in her 50s with non-small cell lung cancer.

As to this clonotype: At one end, the junction sequence differs from germline, possibly due to a read error. The chain carries TRBV4-1 and TRBJ1-3; D gene uncertain. Per the germline V gene, CDR1 is MGHRA and CDR2 is YSYEKL. The CDR3 has 15 residues. The CDR3 protein is CASSQEWRSGNTIYF. The CDR3 DNA follows: TGCGCCAGCAGCCAAGAGTGGCGGTCTGGGAACACCATATATTTT.

As to this clonotype: One junction end disagrees with the germline gene, perhaps due to a read error. The rearrangement links TRBV24-1 to TRBJ1-6, with a possible D match to TRBD1 (6 bases). Germline V lookup: CDR1 KGHDR, CDR2 SFDVKD. CDR3 length: 15 residues. CDR3: CATSNSGTNNSALHF. CDR3 in DNA: TGTGCCACCAGTAATTCCGGGACAAATAATTCAGCCCTCCACTTT.

In this sample, this clonotype turned up a few times. The germline gene is not matched at one end of the junction; a read error may be the cause. The rearrangement joins TRBV14 to TRBJ2-6; D perhaps matches TRBD1 (5 bases). This CDR3 region has 13 residues. CDR1 and CDR2 (germline): SGHDN, FVKESK. The CDR3 DNA reads TGTGCCAGTAGCCAAGCTGGGGCCAACGCCCTGACTTTC. It encodes CASSQAGANALTF. Full variable domain (rest looked up from reference TRBV14 and TRBJ2-6): EAGVTQFPSHSVIEKGQTVTLRCDPISGHDNLYWYRRVMGKEIKFLLHFVKESKQDESGMPNNRFLAERTGGTYSTLKVQPAELEDSGVYFCASSQAGANALTFGAGSRLTVL.

Concerning this clonotype: At one end, the junction sequence differs from germline, possibly due to a read error. The V call is TRBV11-2, the J call TRBJ2-7; 8 bases map to TRBD1. The CDR3 is made up of 15 amino acids. Germline loops: CDR1 SGHAT, CDR2 FQNNGV. The CDR3 sequence is CASSTRTGRTYEQCF. The CDR3 coding sequence is TGTGCCAGTAGCACCAGGACAGGGCGCACCTATGAGCAGTGCTTC. The full variable domain, completed using reference TRBV11-2 and TRBJ2-7, is EAGVAQSPRYKIIEKRQSVAFWCNPISGHATLYWYQQILGQGPKLLIQFQNNGVVDDSQLPKDRFSAERLKGVDSTLKIQPAKLEDSAVYLCASSTRTGRTYEQCFGPGTRLTVT.

This clonotype was counted only a few times. J is TRBJ2-7 and V is TRBV4-2; 8 nucleotides match TRBD2. V dropped 0 bases and J dropped 6; count of bases not matched to a gene: 10. CDR1 is LGHNA, CDR2 YNFKEQ, per germline. There are 16 residues in the CDR3. In DNA form, the CDR3 reads TGTGCCAGCAGCCAAGATTTGCGGGAGGCCCCTCGCGAGCAGTACTTC. It encodes CASSQDLREAPREQYF.

Notes on this clonotype: A clone one base away is much larger, so this may be a read error. The rearrangement joins TRBV30 to TRBJ1-3, with D hard to call. This CDR3 has 15 amino acids. The germline CDR1 and CDR2 sequences are GTSNPN and SVGIG (reference sequence). This CDR3 is CVWSVPSLGGNAIYF. As DNA, the CDR3 is TGTGTCTGGAGTGTACCCAGTTTAGGTGGAAACGCCATATATTTT.

Of note for this clonotype: The germline gene is not matched at one end of the junction; a read error may be the cause. The rearrangement uses TRBV4-1 and TRBJ2-3, with a weak D call TRBD1 (5 bases). Germline V lookup: CDR1 MGHRA, CDR2 YSYEKL. The CDR3 contains 14 residues. The CDR3 nucleotides read TGCGCCAGCAGCCAGCGGATAGGGGCAGATACGCAGTTTTTT. Translating it yields CASSQRIGADTQFF.

Concerning this clonotype: One junction end disagrees with the germline gene, perhaps due to a read error. This sequence joins TRBV7-9 and TRBJ2-1, with D uncertain. This CDR3 is built from 14 residues. In germline, CDR1 is SEHNR, CDR2 FQNEAQ (reference sequence). The CDR3 here is CANSPSAAYNEQSF. Here the CDR3 DNA reads TGTGCCAACAGCCCTTCGGCGGCCTACAATGAGCAGTCCTTC. The variable domain in full, completed from reference TRBV7-9 and TRBJ2-1, reads DTGVSQNPRHKITKRGQNVTFRCDPISEHNRLYWYRQTLGQGPEFLTYFQNEAQLEKSRLLSDRFSAERPKGSFSTLEIQRTEQGDSAMYLCANSPSAAYNEQSFGPGTRLTVL.

Many counts were recorded for this clonotype. The gene calls are TRBV10-2 and TRBJ1-5, with TRBD1 matching 8 bases. Trimming took 4 bases from V and 4 from J; bases not matched to a gene: 6. Per germline, CDR1 WSHSY and CDR2 SAAADI. The CDR3 consists of 15 residues. The CDR3 region is CASSGTGIENQPQHF. CDR3 coding DNA: TGCGCCAGCAGTGGGACAGGGATAGAAAATCAGCCCCAGCATTTT.

In the case of this clonotype: The germline gene is not matched at one end of the junction; a read error may be the cause. CDR3 sequence reads: CTSSRPAQGNSGELFF. CDR3 sequence (DNA): TGTACCAGCAGCAGGCCAGCGCAGGGGAACTCCGGGGAGCTGTTTTTT. J is TRBJ2-2 and V is TRBV11-2; a possible D gene is TRBD1 (6 bases). The germline V gene has CDR1 SGHAT and CDR2 FQNNGV. This CDR3 region has 16 residues. Together with reference TRBV11-2 and TRBJ2-2, the CDR3 gives the full variable domain: EAGVAQSPRYKIIEKRQSVAFWCNPISGHATLYWYQQILGQGPKLLIQFQNNGVVDDSQLPKDRFSAERLKGVDSTLKIQPAKLEDSAVYLCTSSRPAQGNSGELFFGEGSRLTVL.